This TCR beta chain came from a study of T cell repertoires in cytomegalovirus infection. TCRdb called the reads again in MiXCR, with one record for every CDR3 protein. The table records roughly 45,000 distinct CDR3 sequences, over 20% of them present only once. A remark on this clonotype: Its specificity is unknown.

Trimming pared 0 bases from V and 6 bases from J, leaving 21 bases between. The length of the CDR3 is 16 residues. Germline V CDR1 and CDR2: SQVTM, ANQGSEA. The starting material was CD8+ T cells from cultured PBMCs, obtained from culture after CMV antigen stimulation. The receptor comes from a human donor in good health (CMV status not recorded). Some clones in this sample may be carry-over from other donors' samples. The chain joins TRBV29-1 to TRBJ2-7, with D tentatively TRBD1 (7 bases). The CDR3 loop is CSVEDLGGRGIGEQYF. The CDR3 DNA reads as TGCAGCGTTGAAGATCTCGGGGGCAGGGGGATCGGCGAGCAGTACTTC.